This entry describes one T cell receptor (beta chain). Antigen specificity is unknown. The sample is drawn from a study of T cell repertoires in cytomegalovirus infection. Turning to the study itself: Indicated by public TCR beta signatures were CMV infection and matching HLA type.

Findings and limits, study-wide: The ex vivo response showed dominance by HLA-C-restricted CMV-specific TCR beta clonotypes.

The germline V gene has CDR1 MNHNY and CDR2 SVGAGI (reference sequence). The CDR3 runs to 13 residues. V was shortened by 11 bases and J by 5 bases, with 19 bases between the two germline ends. Using its own MiXCR run on the reads, TCRdb lists one record per CDR3 protein. The sample lists 75,000 to 100,000 distinct CDR3 sequences, about 44% occurring once. This receptor was identified in a human donor in good health (CMV status not recorded). Some clones in this sample may be carry-over from other donors' samples. The chain has TRBV6-6 and TRBJ2-7, with TRBD1 as a possible D gene (6 bases). The source was CD8+ T cells from cultured PBMCs, collected from culture after CMV antigen stimulation. The CDR3 DNA follows: TGTGCCTTAACCAGGGCAGGGGACCACGAGCAGTACTTC. Translating gives CALTRAGDHEQYF.